One T cell receptor (beta chain) is described in this entry. This clone was detected a few times. Its antigen target is currently unknown. Base qualities were left out, and no much larger clone turns up one base away. This sample's time point label indicates: more than 3 weeks on oral tofacitinib. The meaning of the sample's treatment or condition label: oral pan-JAK inhibitor, 5-10 mg twice daily. Lesional scalp punch biopsies and peripheral blood were obtained from alopecia areata patients. PBMCs were isolated by density centrifugation and stained for CD3, CD4 and CD8, and CD4+ and CD8+ T cells were sorted on a FACSAria. This specimen belongs to a study of CD8+ T cells in alopecia areata (dated by TCRdb to about 2018). Describing the broader study: Treated patients were enrolled in an open-label pilot trial of oral tofacitinib at 5 to 10 mg twice daily for moderate-to-severe alopecia areata. Tofacitinib was given for 6 to 18 months, followed by 6 months of follow-up off drug to assess delayed response and recurrence. For the treated patients, the SALT score, which quantifies what percentage of scalp surface area is affected, served as the measure of disease severity. To study T cell clonal expansion in alopecia areata, the researchers applied high-throughput TCRbeta sequencing to both the C3H/HeJ mouse model and human patients. Scalp tissue and sorted CD4+ and CD8+ peripheral blood T cells from patchy and totalis/universalis alopecia areata patients and from healthy controls were covered by human TCRbeta sequencing. Patients on tofacitinib were biopsied at baseline and after 4 and 24 weeks of treatment, and several of the patients also had a later scalp biopsy. Clonality in the scalp was compared among normal scalp (n=4), patchy alopecia areata scalp (n=8), and alopecia totalis/universalis scalp (n=8). RNA was obtained with the PAXgene miRNA kit for fixed scalp, the miRNeasy kit for PBMCs, and the RNeasy kit for mouse skin. TCRbeta CDR3 regions were amplified by immunoSEQ multiplex PCR with 35 Vbeta forward and 13 Jbeta reverse primers.

The library was prepared using the immunoSEQ multiplex PCR assay. To provide template for TCR sequencing, every sample had RNA extracted and reverse transcribed into cDNA. First-strand cDNA was synthesized with SuperScript III using a 2:1 mix of oligo-dT and random hexamers. A synthetic immune receptor repertoire was used to measure amplification bias, and any remaining bias was corrected computationally. The source study handled its data this way. Raw reads were preprocessed to remove errors, and CDR3 was defined according to IMGT conventions as the region from the conserved cysteine to phenylalanine. Clonality was calculated as 1 minus Shannon entropy normalized by log2 of the number of productive unique TCRs. Whether each scalp clone was CD4 or CD8 was inferred by checking scalp TCRbeta sequences against the CD4 and CD8 repertoires from sorted blood. Drawn from immuneACCESS, this table holds only the in-frame rearrangements with V and J called that TCRdb kept. Clones are partly lost; checked studies trace under half to an unresolved V gene and leave the rest unexplained. V and J calls and clone size follow that table, whereas D and trimming were derived from the DNA. This sample gives 200,000 to 250,000 clones in total; about three fifths of them show up just once. The ten largest make up 1.5% to 2% of the sample.

What the work shows at the level of the full study, not this receptor alone: Because the treated cohort was small and included a single nonresponder, larger studies are needed to assess links between baseline CD8+ expansion and response. Many expanded lesional clones were found to persist in scalp and blood during tofacitinib treatment, and relapse after treatment cessation may be partly explained by this persistence. Resident alphabeta T cells in normal human skin are also sequenced, complicating scalp TCR repertoire analysis, unlike mouse skin dominated by gammadelta T cells. Compared with mice, TCR sequences shared between patients were less clear, possibly partly because of HLA diversity across the patient population. With tofacitinib, both scalp clonality and the number of expanded CD8+ clones among the top 100 scalp clones went down significantly. Higher clonality and more expanded CD8+ clones were observed in lesional scalp than in normal scalp, particularly in alopecia totalis/universalis, a finding suggestive of antigenic drive.

The CDR3, from cysteine to phenylalanine, totals 16 residues. CDR3 DNA only is kept here, 48 bases in frame from base 1. Deletion took 6 bases off V and 1 base off J, with a span of 21 bases between the germline ends. The germline V gene sets CDR1 to SQVTM and CDR2 to ANQGSEA. This clonotype was sampled from a human donor with alopecia areata. The V and J segments used are TRBV29-1 and TRBJ1-1, with the D segment identity uncertain. The sequenced sample was CD4+ T cells sorted from blood, obtained at week 4, from a patient treated with tofacitinib. The CDR3 has the sequence CSVLRAGVRANTEAFF. The nucleotides are TGCAGCGTCCTTCGGGCAGGTGTGAGGGCGAACACTGAAGCTTTCTTT.